One sample yielded the 31 T cell receptor beta chains listed below, sequenced in a study of neurological immune-mediated disorders. One entry per CDR3 protein results from TCRdb running MiXCR on the 5' RACE reads. The data contain about 21,000 distinct CDR3 sequences, over 5% of them singletons. The specimen was CD8+ T cells from blood. These receptors all come from a man aged 18 to 30 in good health.

This clonotype occurred many times. This chain connects TRBV19 to TRBJ2-7; a weak D match, TRBD2 (5 bases). This CDR3 is 12 amino acids long. V lost 5 bases and J 4 bases, leaving 9 bases between the germline ends. Germline V CDR1 and CDR2: LNHDA, SQIVND (reference sequence). CDR3 sequence reads: CASSSTRYEQYF. CDR3 nucleotide sequence: TGTGCCAGTAGTTCCACTAGGTACGAGCAGTACTTC.

This clonotype was seen ten or more times. The chain joins TRBV4-1 to TRBJ1-2; TRBD1 matches 10 bases. Germline CDR1 is MGHRA and CDR2 is YSYEKL. The CDR3 is 15 residues long. Trimming at V came to 2 bases and at J to 8 bases, leaving 8 bases not matched to a gene. The CDR3 sequence is CASSQRAGTGDGYTF. CDR3 coding DNA: TGCGCCAGCAGCCAACGAGCCGGGACAGGGGACGGCTACACCTTC.

This clonotype was seen at least ten times. The chain uses TRBV20-1 and TRBJ2-5, with D maybe TRBD2 (5 bases). The germline V and J ends were trimmed by 0 bases and 2 bases, with 7 bases remaining between them. CDR1 and CDR2 (germline): DFQATT, SNEGSKA (reference sequence). The CDR3 extends over 13 amino acids. CDR3 in DNA: TGCAGTGCTAGAGAGAGGGTACAAGAGACCCAGTACTTC. This sequence encodes CSARERVQETQYF.

The J gene is TRBJ1-1, the V gene TRBV19, with a weak D call TRBD1 (5 bases). The germline CDR1 and CDR2 sequences are LNHDA and SQIVND (reference sequence). The CDR3 runs to 15 residues. V was shortened by 1 base and J by 4 bases, with 13 bases between the two germline ends. CDR3 nucleotide sequence: TGTGCCAGTAGTATAGGGGGGGGTTCGGGCACTGAAGCTTTCTTT. Amino acid sequence: CASSIGGGSGTEAFF. The complete variable domain, with remaining parts taken from reference TRBV19 and TRBJ1-1, reads DGGITQSPKYLFRKEGQNVTLSCEQNLNHDAMYWYRQDPGQGLRLIYYSQIVNDFQKGDIAEGYSVSREKKESFPLTVTSAQKNPTAFYLCASSIGGGSGTEAFFGQGTRLTVV.

This clonotype was recorded at least ten times. V usage is TRBV12-3 or TRBV12-4 and J usage is TRBJ2-2; the D gene is possibly TRBD1 (6 bases). There are 16 residues in the CDR3. V dropped 5 bases and J dropped 0 bases, with 13 bases sitting between them. The CDR3 region is CASSGDITSNTGELFF. As DNA, the CDR3 is TGTGCCAGCAGTGGGGACATCACATCGAACACCGGGGAGCTGTTTTTT.

This clonotype was seen many times. This chain links TRBV7-9 with TRBJ1-4; D gene unclear. The CDR3 is made up of 16 amino acids. The germline V gene has CDR1 SEHNR and CDR2 FQNEAQ (reference sequence). The V end lost 2 bases, the J end lost 7 bases, and 17 bases lay between the germline ends. CDR3 DNA: TGTGCCAGCAGCTTAAGGTTTGGAGGTTTTCTTGAAAAACTGTTTTTT. It yields the protein CASSLRFGGFLEKLFF.

This clonotype appeared many times. This rearrangement joins TRBV6-5 to TRBJ2-2; D unresolved. CDR1 MNHEY and CDR2 SVGAGI come from the germline V gene. V lost 0 bases to trimming and J lost 1 base, with 9 bases between them. This CDR3 spans 16 amino acids. This CDR3 is CASSYSTGMNTGELFF. CDR3 sequence (DNA): TGTGCCAGCAGTTACTCGACCGGAATGAACACCGGGGAGCTGTTTTTT.

This clonotype was observed at least ten times. The chain employs TRBV6-1 and TRBJ1-4; maybe TRBD1 (5 bases). The CDR3 loop spans 10 amino acids. From germline, CDR1 is MNHNS and CDR2 SASEGT. With 11 bases removed from V and 7 bases from J, the gap between germline ends came to 8 bases. The CDR3 DNA reads TGTGCCGGGGGGTTTGAAAAACTGTTTTTT. Residues: CAGGFEKLFF.

This clonotype was seen repeatedly, ten times or more. V is TRBV9 and J is TRBJ1-5; maybe TRBD1 (5 bases). CDR1 SGDLS and CDR2 YYNGEE come from the germline V gene. CDR3 length equals 15 residues. The V gene lost 3 bases and the J gene lost 4 bases, with 14 bases spanning the gap. CDR3 DNA sequence: TGTGCCAGCAGCGCAGAAGGGGTTATGAATCAGCCCCAGCATTTT. Its translation is CASSAEGVMNQPQHF.

This clonotype was counted at least ten times. The chain recombines TRBV29-1 with TRBJ2-3; 7 bases agree with TRBD2. Losses at the gene ends were 7 bases for V and 2 bases for J; bases not matched to a gene: 6. This CDR3 has 13 amino acids. CDR1 is SQVTM, CDR2 ANQGSEA, per germline. The CDR3 region is CSARSGDTDTQYF. As DNA, the CDR3 is TGCAGCGCCCGGAGCGGGGACACAGATACGCAGTATTTT.

This clonotype was recorded many times. The chain is built from TRBV6-1 and TRBJ2-2; D is uncertain. The CDR3 is made up of 12 amino acids. Germline CDR1 MNHNS, CDR2 SASEGT. Trimming left V 2 bases short and J 7 bases short, with 5 bases between. The CDR3 region is CASSEMGGELFF. DNA for the CDR3: TGTGCCAGCAGTGAAATGGGCGGGGAGCTGTTTTTT.

This clonotype was picked up many times. The chain has TRBV3-1 and TRBJ2-7; D unresolved. This CDR3 spans 14 amino acids. V gave up 4 bases and J gave up 2 bases, with 12 bases separating them. CDR1 and CDR2 (germline): LGHDT, YNNKEL (reference sequence). The CDR3 nucleotides read TGTGCCAGCAGCCCACAAACCCGGACCTACGAGCAGTACTTC. Translating gives CASSPQTRTYEQYF.

This clonotype has a count of ten or more. The J gene is TRBJ2-3, the V gene TRBV6-1, with 9 bases matching TRBD2. There are 18 residues in the CDR3. The J segment lost 0 bases and the V segment lost 9 bases, leaving 16 bases of the junction unmatched. Germline values: CDR1 MNHNS, CDR2 SASEGT. The CDR3 DNA is TGTGCCAGAGTAGGGGCGGGGGGGCGTACGGCTAGCACAGATACGCAGTATTTT. Its protein product is CARVGAGGRTASTDTQYF.

This clonotype was recorded at least ten times. This chain uses TRBV4-3 with TRBJ2-2; maybe TRBD2 (5 bases). V shed 1 base and J shed 0 bases, with 9 bases lying between them. From germline, CDR1 is LGHNA and CDR2 YSLEER. CDR3 size: 16 residues. Here the CDR3 reads CASSQGWGANTGELFF. The DNA of the CDR3 is TGCGCCAGCAGCCAAGGGTGGGGAGCGAACACCGGGGAGCTGTTTTTT.

This clonotype was observed many times. The chain links TRBV3-1 to TRBJ2-1, with a weak D call TRBD2 (6 bases). This CDR3 is built from 16 residues. Germline assignment: CDR1 LGHDT and CDR2 YNNKEL (reference sequence). Trimming stripped 3 bases from V and 4 bases from J, with 16 bases between. CDR3 sequence (DNA): TGTGCCAGCAGCCAGACCCTTGGCGGGATTTACAATGAGCAGTTCTTC. Protein product: CASSQTLGGIYNEQFF.

Turning to this clonotype: The junction and the germline gene differ at one end; a read error may be behind it. The chain links TRBV9 to TRBJ1-2, with a tentative D call TRBD1 (6 bases). The CDR3 length is 13 residues. Germline V lookup: CDR1 SGDLS, CDR2 YYNGEE. The CDR3 DNA is TGTGCCAGCAGCGTATCCGAAGGGGGTGGCTACACCTTT. It yields the protein CASSVSEGGGYTF. Filled out from reference TRBV9 and TRBJ1-2, the complete variable domain reads DSGVTQTPKHLITATGQRVTLRCSPRSGDLSVYWYQQSLDQGLQFLIQYYNGEERAKGNILERFSAQQFPDLHSELNLSSLELGDSALYFCASSVSEGGGYTFGSGTRLTVV.

The table lists this clonotype with many counts. This chain's CDR3 is CASSQADSVLAGANVLTF. For the CDR3, the DNA is TGTGCCAGCAGCCAAGCGGATTCTGTTCTGGCTGGGGCCAACGTCCTGACTTTC. J is TRBJ2-6 and V is TRBV3-1; D call uncertain. V was clipped by 1 base and J by 2 bases, with 15 bases between them. Germline loops: CDR1 LGHDT, CDR2 YNNKEL (reference sequence). The CDR3 is 18 residues long.

This clonotype was recorded many times. The junction and the germline gene differ at one end; a read error may be behind it. This rearrangement joins TRBV12-3 or TRBV12-4 to TRBJ2-7, with D perhaps matching TRBD1 (6 bases). CDR3 length: 11 residues. The CDR3 is CASSFSGAVSF. In DNA form, the CDR3 reads TGTGCCAGCAGTTTCTCAGGGGCCGTATCCTTC.

This clonotype was detected many times. The J gene is TRBJ1-2, the V gene TRBV5-1; a possible D gene is TRBD1 (6 bases). CDR1 SGHRS and CDR2 YFSETQ come from the germline V gene. There are 15 residues in the CDR3. V was shortened by 4 bases and J by 0 bases, with 13 bases between the two germline ends. In nucleotides, the CDR3 is TGCGCCAGCAGCATAGGACAGAAGCCTAACTATGGCTACACCTTC. Encoded protein: CASSIGQKPNYGYTF.

In this sample, this clonotype turned up many times. The chain's CDR3 is CASSDYRVSNYGYTF. CDR3 nucleotide sequence: TGTGCCAGCTCAGACTACAGGGTCTCCAACTATGGCTACACCTTC. The V gene is TRBV18, the J gene TRBJ1-2, with D perhaps matching TRBD1 (6 bases). The ends were cut back, 5 bases at V and 2 bases at J, with 15 bases in the middle. This CDR3 contains 15 residues. Germline values: CDR1 KGHSH, CDR2 LQKENI.

This clonotype was found many times. V and J are TRBV18 and TRBJ1-1; no definite D call. Germline values: CDR1 KGHSH, CDR2 LQKENI. The CDR3 is 12 amino acids. The V end lost 1 base, the J end lost 4 bases, and 4 bases lay between the germline ends. The CDR3 reads CASSPRPTEAFF. The DNA for the CDR3 is TGTGCCAGCTCACCACGGCCCACTGAAGCTTTCTTT.

This clonotype is deemed medium-sized. The chain carries TRBV27 and TRBJ1-1; D uncertain. The CDR3 length is 14 residues. V lost 2 bases and J 1 base, leaving 8 bases between the germline ends. CDR1 is MNHEY, CDR2 SMNVEV, per germline (reference sequence). CDR3 in amino acids: CASSLTGRNTEAFF. The DNA of the CDR3 is TGTGCCAGCAGTTTAACGGGTAGGAACACTGAAGCTTTCTTT.

This clonotype appeared many times. This chain links TRBV4-1 with TRBJ2-3, with 9 bases matching TRBD2. The trim removed 0 bases at V and 3 bases at J, leaving 7 bases unmatched. Germline CDR1 MGHRA, CDR2 YSYEKL. The CDR3 loop spans 17 amino acids. The CDR3 spells CASSQDGGGVGTDTQYF. The CDR3 coding sequence is TGCGCCAGCAGCCAAGATGGCGGGGGGGTGGGGACAGATACGCAGTATTTT.

This clonotype was found many times. V and J are TRBV6-5 and TRBJ2-7; D is uncertain. CDR1 is MNHEY, CDR2 SVGAGI, per germline. V dropped 6 bases and J dropped 5 bases, with 20 bases sitting between them. The CDR3 runs to 15 residues. As DNA, the CDR3 is TGTGCCAGCAGCCCGCTTCCCCCAGGAGTCCACGAGCAGTACTTC. It yields the protein CASSPLPPGVHEQYF.

At least ten counts were recorded for this clonotype. The chain joins TRBV20-1 to TRBJ2-4, with D possibly TRBD2 on 5 matching bases. The CDR3 has 13 amino acids. CDR1 and CDR2 from the germline V gene are DFQATT and SNEGSKA (reference sequence). Trimming removed 0 bases at V and 6 bases at J, with 9 bases between. CDR3 DNA: TGCAGTGCTAGAGACGGTGGGAGAAACATTCAGTACTTC. Translated, it gives CSARDGGRNIQYF.

In this sample, this clonotype turned up many times. The rearrangement links TRBV7-6 to TRBJ1-6; D call uncertain. Trimming left V 4 bases short and J 4 bases short, with 5 bases between. CDR1 and CDR2 from the germline V gene are SGHVS and FNYEAQ. This CDR3 comprises 13 residues. CDR3 sequence reads: CASSSDYNSPLHF. CDR3 sequence (DNA): TGTGCCAGCAGCTCCGATTATAATTCACCCCTCCACTTT. The full variable domain, its missing parts supplied by reference TRBV7-6 and TRBJ1-6, is GAGVSQSPRYKVTKRGQDVALRCDPISGHVSLYWYRQALGQGPEFLTYFNYEAQQDKSGLPNDRFSAERPEGSISTLTIQRTEQRDSAMYRCASSSDYNSPLHFGNGTRLTVT.

This clonotype was picked up many times. The genes are TRBV5-1 and TRBJ2-1, with D uncertain. This CDR3 spans 13 amino acids. Germline V gives CDR1 SGHRS, CDR2 YFSETQ. V lost 4 bases, J lost 0 bases, and 5 bases lay in between. For the CDR3, the DNA is TGCGCCAGCAGCCCGAGCTCCTACAATGAGCAGTTCTTC. This gives the protein CASSPSSYNEQFF. The variable domain in full, completed from reference TRBV5-1 and TRBJ2-1, reads KAGVTQTPRYLIKTRGQQVTLSCSPISGHRSVSWYQQTPGQGLQFLFEYFSETQRNKGNFPGRFSGRQFSNSRSEMNVSTLELGDSALYLCASSPSSYNEQFFGPGTRLTVL.

This chain links TRBV9 with TRBJ1-1; D unresolved. Trimming cost V 0 bases and J 1 base, with 19 bases left between them. The CDR3 is made up of 18 amino acids. Germline lookup yields CDR1 SGDLS and CDR2 YYNGEE. This chain's CDR3 is CASSVERNRPLPNTEAFF. The CDR3 nucleotides read TGTGCCAGCAGCGTAGAAAGGAACAGACCCCTGCCGAACACTGAAGCTTTCTTT.

This clonotype was picked up many times. The chain uses TRBV12-3 or TRBV12-4 and TRBJ2-1; 14 positions agree with TRBD2. With 6 bases clipped from V and 15 bases from J, the junction kept 16 bases outside the gene matches. The CDR3 covers 16 residues. The CDR3 DNA reads as TGTGCCAGCAGCAACCCGGGACTAGCGGGGGTTCGGTTGGCGTTCTTC. This gives the protein CASSNPGLAGVRLAFF.

The chain has TRBV7-8 and TRBJ2-1; D is undetermined. CDR1 and CDR2 (germline): SGHVS, FQNEAQ. The CDR3 extends over 12 amino acids. V was shortened by 2 bases and J by 6 bases, with 5 bases between the two germline ends. Written as DNA, the CDR3 is TGTGCCAGCAGCTTAAAAGGCAATGAGCAGTTCTTC. This codes for CASSLKGNEQFF.

This clonotype is medium-sized by share. The J gene is TRBJ1-2, the V gene TRBV7-9, with D unresolved. Germline values: CDR1 SEHNR, CDR2 FQNEAQ (reference sequence). V was cut by 1 base and J by 10 bases, with 13 bases left in between. The CDR3 totals 13 residues. Written as DNA, the CDR3 is TGTGCCAGCAGCTTAGGGGCACAGTTAAACTACACCTTC. Residues: CASSLGAQLNYTF.